This T cell receptor (beta chain) comes out of a study of siplizumab effects on memory and regulatory T cells. Notes on the study in general: Alloreactive sequences traceable to unstimulated CD4+ memory cells declined significantly under siplizumab. A major contribution to the alloresponse seemed to be made by naive T cells, which seemed more diverse than memory cells.

Assay: immunoSEQ multiplex PCR; the TCRdb copy retains only in-frame clones and omits some. This sample yields around 87,000 clones, of which 80% to 90% are seen a single time; around 15% belongs to the top ten. Points on this clone: The antigen remains undetermined.

The CDR3 totals 15 residues. J gave up 2 bases and V 2 bases, and 5 bases lay outside the gene matches. Germline V gives CDR1 SGHRS, CDR2 YFSETQ. The TCR was taken from a human donor in good health. Material: CD4+ T cells sorted from blood. V gene TRBV5-1 combines with J gene TRBJ2-5; 8 positions agree with TRBD1. The CDR3 nucleotides read TGCGCCAGCAGCTTAAACACAGGGGGTCAAGAGACCCAGTACTTC. The encoded protein is CASSLNTGGQETQYF.